There are many counts of the clone carrying this T cell receptor beta chain. The data derive from a study of blood T cells in healthy people across ages. Germline CDR1 MNHEY, CDR2 SVGAGI. The ends were cut back, 6 bases at V and 2 bases at J, with 17 bases in the middle. This CDR3 spans 16 amino acids. Primers used in a second PCR of about 6 to 12 cycles were a sample-barcoded 5' primer and a J-beta primer mix. Each cDNA was tagged by a template-switch adaptor containing 12 random nucleotides. TCRdb used MiXCR to reprocess the 5' RACE reads, holding one entry per CDR3 protein. The top ten clones hold approximately 10% of a sample with almost 550,000 distinct CDR3 sequences, 20% to 30% of them seen once. The data also belong to a second study, concerning T cells of mothers and their children.

This TCR was sampled from a boy aged 5 to 17 in good health. Sequenced material: blood. The J gene is TRBJ2-1, the V gene TRBV6-5, with D tentatively TRBD2 (6 bases). This chain's CDR3 is CASSLAASGAYNEQFF. In DNA form, the CDR3 reads TGTGCCAGCAGCTTAGCGGCCTCGGGTGCCTACAATGAGCAGTTCTTC.